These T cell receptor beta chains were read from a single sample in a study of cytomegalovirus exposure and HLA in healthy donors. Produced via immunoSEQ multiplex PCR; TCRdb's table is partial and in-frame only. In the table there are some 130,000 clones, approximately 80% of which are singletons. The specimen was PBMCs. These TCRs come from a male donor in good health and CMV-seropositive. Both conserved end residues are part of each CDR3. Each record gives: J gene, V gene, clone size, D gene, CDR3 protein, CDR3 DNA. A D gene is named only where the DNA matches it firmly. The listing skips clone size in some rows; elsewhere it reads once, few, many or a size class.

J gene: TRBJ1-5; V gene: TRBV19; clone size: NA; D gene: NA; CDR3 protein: CASSILGREGQPQHF; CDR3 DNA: TGTGCCAGTAGTATACTAGGCAGGGAGGGTCAGCCCCAGCATTTT
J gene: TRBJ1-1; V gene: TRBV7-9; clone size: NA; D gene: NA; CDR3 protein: CASSSLGVGAFF; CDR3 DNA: TGTGCCAGCAGCTCGCTCGGGGTTGGAGCTTTCTTT
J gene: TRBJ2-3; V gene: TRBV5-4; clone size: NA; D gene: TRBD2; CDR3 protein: CASREGRAGTDTQYF; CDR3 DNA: TGTGCCTCCAGGGAGGGGAGGGCGGGCACAGATACGCAGTATTTT
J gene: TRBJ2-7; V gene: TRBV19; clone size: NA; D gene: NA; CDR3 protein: CASSIDRSGEQYF; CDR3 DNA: TGTGCCAGTAGTATAGATCGTTCGGGGGAGCAGTACTTC
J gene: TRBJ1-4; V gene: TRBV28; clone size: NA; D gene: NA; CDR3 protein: CASSLDLAGANEKLFF; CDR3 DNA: TGTGCCAGCAGTTTAGATCTTGCGGGGGCTAATGAAAAACTGTTTTTT
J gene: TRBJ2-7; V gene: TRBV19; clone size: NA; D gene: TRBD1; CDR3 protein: CARHRDRDRRSSYEQYF; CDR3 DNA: TGTGCCAGGCACCGGGACAGGGACCGCCGTAGCTCCTACGAGCAGTACTTC
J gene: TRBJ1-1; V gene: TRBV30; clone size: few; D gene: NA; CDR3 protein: CAWSVGGRGAEAFF; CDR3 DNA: TGTGCCTGGAGTGTAGGAGGGAGGGGGGCTGAAGCTTTCTTT
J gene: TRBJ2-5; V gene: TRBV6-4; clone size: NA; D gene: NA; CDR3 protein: CASRGYLAFHEGETQYF; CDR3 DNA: TGTGCCAGCAGAGGATATCTAGCGTTCCACGAAGGGGAGACCCAGTACTTC
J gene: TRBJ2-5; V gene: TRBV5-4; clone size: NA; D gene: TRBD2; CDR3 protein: CASSLGGTSAGWDQYF; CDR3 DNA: TGTGCCAGCAGCTTGGGAGGCACTAGCGCTGGTTGGGACCAGTACTTC
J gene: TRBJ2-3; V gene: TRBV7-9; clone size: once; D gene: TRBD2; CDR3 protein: CASSFAGVADTQYF; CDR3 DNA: TGTGCCAGCAGCTTTGCGGGAGTCGCAGATACGCAGTATTTT
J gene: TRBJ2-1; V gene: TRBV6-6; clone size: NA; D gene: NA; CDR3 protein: CASSYEGGQDNEQFF; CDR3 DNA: TGTGCCAGCAGTTACGAGGGAGGTCAAGACAATGAGCAGTTCTTC
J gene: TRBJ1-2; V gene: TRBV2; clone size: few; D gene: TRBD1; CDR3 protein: CASNQGQGAGGYTF; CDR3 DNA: TGTGCCAGCAACCAGGGACAGGGGGCGGGTGGCTACACCTTC
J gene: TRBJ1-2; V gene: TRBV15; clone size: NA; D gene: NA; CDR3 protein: CATSRDRHIGRGGGGYTF; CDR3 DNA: TGTGCCACCAGCAGAGATCGGCACATCGGCAGGGGCGGGGGTGGCTACACCTTC
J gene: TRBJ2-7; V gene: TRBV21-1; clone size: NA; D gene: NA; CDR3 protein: CASSENGPRVTNEQYF; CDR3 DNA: TGTGCCAGCAGCGAGAATGGGCCCCGCGTGACTAACGAGCAGTACTTC
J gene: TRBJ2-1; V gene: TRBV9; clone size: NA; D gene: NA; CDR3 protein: CASSVGANNEQFF; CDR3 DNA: TGTGCCAGCAGCGTAGGCGCGAACAATGAGCAGTTCTTC
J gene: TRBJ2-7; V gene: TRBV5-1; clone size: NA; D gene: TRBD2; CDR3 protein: CASSLAAGSGTSGKTYEQYF; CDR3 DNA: TGCGCCAGCAGCTTGGCCGCCGGATCCGGGACTAGCGGTAAAACCTACGAGCAGTACTTC